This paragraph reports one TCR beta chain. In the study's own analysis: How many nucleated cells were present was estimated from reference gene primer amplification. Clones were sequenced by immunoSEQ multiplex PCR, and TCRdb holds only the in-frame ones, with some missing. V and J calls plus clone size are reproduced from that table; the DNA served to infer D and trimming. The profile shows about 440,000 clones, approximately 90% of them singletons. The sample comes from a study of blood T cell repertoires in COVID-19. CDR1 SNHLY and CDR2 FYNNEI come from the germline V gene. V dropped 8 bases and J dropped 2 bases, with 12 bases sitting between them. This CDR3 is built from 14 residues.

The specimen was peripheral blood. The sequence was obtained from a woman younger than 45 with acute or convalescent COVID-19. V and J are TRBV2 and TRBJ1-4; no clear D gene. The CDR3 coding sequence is TGTGCCAGCGCAACGGGTGGGACTAATGAAAAACTGTTTTTT. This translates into CASATGGTNEKLFF. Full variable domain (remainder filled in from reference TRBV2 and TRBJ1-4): EPEVTQTPSHQVTQMGQEVILRCVPISNHLYFYWYRQILGQKVEFLVSFYNNEISEKSEIFDDQFSVERPDGSNFTLKIRSTKLEDSAMYFCASATGGTNEKLFFGSGTQLSVL.